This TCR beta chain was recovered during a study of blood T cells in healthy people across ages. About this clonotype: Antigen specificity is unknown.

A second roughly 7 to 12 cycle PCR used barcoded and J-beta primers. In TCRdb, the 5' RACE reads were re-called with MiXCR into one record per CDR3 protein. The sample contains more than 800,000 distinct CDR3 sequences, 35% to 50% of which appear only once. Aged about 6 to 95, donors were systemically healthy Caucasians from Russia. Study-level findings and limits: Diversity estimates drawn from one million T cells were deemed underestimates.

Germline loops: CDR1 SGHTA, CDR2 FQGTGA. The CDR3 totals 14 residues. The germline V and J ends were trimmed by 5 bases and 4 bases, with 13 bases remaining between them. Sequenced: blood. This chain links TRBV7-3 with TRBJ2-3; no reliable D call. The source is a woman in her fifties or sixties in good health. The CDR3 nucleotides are TGTGCCAGCAGCCCCGGAGCGATGGCAGATACGCAGTATTTT. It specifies CASSPGAMADTQYF.